The 10 T cell receptor beta chains reported below all come from one sample, sequenced in a study of identical twins. TCRdb re-called the 5' RACE reads through MiXCR, storing one row per CDR3 protein. The sample lists approximately 410,000 distinct CDR3 sequences, approximately 17% seen once, with 12% in the top ten. Sequences were obtained from naive T cells sorted from blood. The receptors derive from a man aged 50-60 years in good health.

In DNA form, the CDR3 reads TGTGCCAGCAGCTTAGTGGCTAGCGATGAGCAGTTCTTC. Protein: CASSLVASDEQFF. The J gene is TRBJ2-1, the V gene TRBV7-9, with D possibly TRBD2 on 6 matching bases. The CDR3 extends over 13 amino acids. Trimming stripped 1 base from V and 8 bases from J, with 9 bases between. CDR1 and CDR2 from the germline V gene are SEHNR and FQNEAQ (reference sequence).

This clonotype was detected ten times or more. The J gene is TRBJ2-7, the V gene TRBV4-3, with 7 bases identical to TRBD2. Germline lookup yields CDR1 LGHNA and CDR2 YSLEER. The CDR3 is 15 residues long. The trim removed 4 bases at V and 0 bases at J, leaving 6 bases unmatched. The CDR3 nucleotides are TGCGCCAGCAGCCCCAAGGAGCGGGACTCCTACGAGCAGTACTTC. Its translation is CASSPKERDSYEQYF.

This chain links TRBV28 with TRBJ2-7; unclear D gene. CDR1 and CDR2 (germline): MDHEN, SYDVKM. This CDR3 has 13 residues. Trimming shortened V by 5 bases and J by 2 bases, and 10 bases separated the two germline ends. This CDR3 is CASSVSIAYEQYF. As DNA, the CDR3 is TGTGCCAGCAGTGTCAGTATCGCCTACGAGCAGTACTTC.

This clonotype was counted between two and nine times. The genes are TRBV7-9 and TRBJ2-5; no firm D call. The CDR3 has 14 amino acids. V lost 5 bases and J 4 bases, leaving 14 bases between the germline ends. The germline CDR1 and CDR2 sequences are SEHNR and FQNEAQ (reference sequence). The CDR3 coding sequence is TGTGCCAGCAGCCCAGACGGCCCCACAGAGACCCAGTACTTC. It yields the protein CASSPDGPTETQYF.

This clonotype was seen only a few times. The chain has TRBV7-9 and TRBJ1-2, with 7 bases aligning to TRBD1. Germline values: CDR1 SEHNR, CDR2 FQNEAQ (reference sequence). The CDR3 is made up of 14 amino acids. With V trimmed by 7 bases and J by 4 bases, 9 bases remained unmatched. CDR3 loop: CASTDRVDGYGYTF. In DNA form, the CDR3 reads TGTGCCAGCACCGACAGGGTCGATGGCTATGGCTACACCTTC.

This sequence joins TRBV20-1 and TRBJ1-2, with 7 bases aligning to TRBD1. This CDR3 is 13 amino acids long. V dropped 2 bases and J dropped 6; count of bases not matched to a gene: 6. CDR1 and CDR2 (germline): DFQATT, SNEGSKA (reference sequence). In DNA, the CDR3 is TGCAGTGCTAGACCAACACAGGGGAATGGCTACACCTTC. It translates to CSARPTQGNGYTF.

The rearrangement uses TRBV20-1 and TRBJ1-5; 8 bases fit TRBD1. Looked up from germline, CDR1 is DFQATT and CDR2 is SNEGSKA (reference sequence). This CDR3 is built from 14 residues. V lost 6 bases and J lost 6; bases outside the gene matches: 10. The CDR3 bases are TGCAGTGCCGCACCGGGACAGGCTACTCAGCCCCAGCATTTT. Translation: CSAAPGQATQPQHF.

This chain links TRBV9 with TRBJ2-3, with a possible D match to TRBD1 (7 bases). The CDR3 consists of 16 residues. From germline, CDR1 is SGDLS and CDR2 YYNGEE. Trimming took 3 bases from V and 2 from J, leaving 16 bases between them. As DNA, the CDR3 is TGTGCCAGCAGCGCGACTACAGGGGAGGTCACAGATACGCAGTATTTT. It codes for CASSATTGEVTDTQYF.

The chain recombines TRBV10-3 with TRBJ2-2; the D gene is possibly TRBD1 (5 bases). From germline, CDR1 is ENHRY and CDR2 SYGVKD. V was pared by 10 bases and J by 0 bases, with 15 bases between. The CDR3 covers 15 residues. The CDR3 bases are TGTGCCACCTGGACACTTGCCGCGAACACCGGGGAGCTGTTTTTT. It codes for CATWTLAANTGELFF.

This clonotype has only a few counts. The rearrangement joins TRBV6-5 to TRBJ2-3; D gene ambiguous. The CDR3 length is 16 residues. With 0 bases removed from V and 1 base from J, the gap between germline ends came to 11 bases. The germline gives CDR1 MNHEY, CDR2 SVGAGI. The CDR3, as DNA: TGTGCCAGCAGTTACTCGATCCGAGTGGGCACAGATACGCAGTATTTT. Translation: CASSYSIRVGTDTQYF.